The 16 T cell receptor beta chains below all came from one sample that was sequenced in a study of OX40 agonist ivuxolimab in advanced cancers. Assay used: immunoSEQ multiplex PCR; TCRdb lists only in-frame clones, some missing. The sample lists about 68,000 clones, about 84% occurring once. Here the sequenced sample was CD4+ or CD8+ T cells sorted from blood, taken in a trial of the OX40 agonist ivuxolimab. The receptors were sampled from an adult with an advanced solid tumor such as melanoma, head and neck, liver or kidney cancer.

The V gene is TRBV18, the J gene TRBJ2-1; possible D gene TRBD2, 6 bases. CDR3 length equals 14 residues. V was shortened by 3 bases and J by 2 bases, with 8 bases between the two germline ends. Germline V gives CDR1 KGHSH, CDR2 LQKENI. The CDR3 DNA reads TGTGCCAGCTCACCTCGGGGGACCTACAATGAGCAGTTCTTC. Protein product: CASSPRGTYNEQFF.

V usage is TRBV7-2 and J usage is TRBJ2-3; unclear D gene. CDR3 size: 12 residues. Looked up from germline, CDR1 is SGHTA and CDR2 is FQGNSA. Trimming pared 0 bases from V and 6 bases from J, leaving 4 bases between. This chain's CDR3 is CASSLAADTQYF. The CDR3 region has the DNA TGTGCCAGCAGCTTAGCTGCTGATACGCAGTATTTT. Complete variable domain (other parts from reference TRBV7-2 and TRBJ2-3): GAGVSQSPSNKVTEKGKDVELRCDPISGHTALYWYRQSLGQGLEFLIYFQGNSAPDKSGLPSDRFSAERTGGSVSTLTIQRTQQEDSAVYLCASSLAADTQYFGPGTRLTVL.

The chain carries TRBV11-2 and TRBJ1-2, with TRBD1 as a possible D gene (6 bases). The V end lost 3 bases, the J end lost 2 bases, and 10 bases lay between the germline ends. The CDR3 runs to 14 residues. Germline V gives CDR1 SGHAT, CDR2 FQNNGV. CDR3 sequence (DNA): TGTGCCAGCAGCTTGCAACAGGGAAACTATGGCTACACCTTC. Translation gives CASSLQQGNYGYTF.

The chain links TRBV4-2 to TRBJ2-5; weak D call: TRBD2 (6 bases). V was clipped by 0 bases and J by 3 bases, with 17 bases between them. Germline CDR1 is LGHNA and CDR2 is YNFKEQ. The CDR3 covers 17 residues. As DNA, the CDR3 is TGTGCCAGCAGCCAAGACGGGGGTGCAGGGTGGGAAGAGACCCAGTACTTC. Encoded protein: CASSQDGGAGWEETQYF.

The chain carries TRBV6-5 and TRBJ1-2; D is unclear. Trimming cost V 6 bases and J 6 bases, with 17 bases left between them. The germline V gene has CDR1 MNHEY and CDR2 SVGAGI. The CDR3 totals 14 residues. CDR3 loop: CASSPVFGKDGYTF. CDR3 bases: TGTGCCAGCAGCCCAGTTTTTGGGAAAGATGGCTACACCTTC.

The J gene is TRBJ2-4, the V gene TRBV6-5, with 8 bases that match TRBD2. Germline loops: CDR1 MNHEY, CDR2 SVGAGI. CDR3 length: 15 residues. Trimming removed 5 bases from V and 0 bases from J; junction bases left unmatched: 3. The CDR3 reads CASSRTSLAKNIQYF. DNA for the CDR3: TGTGCCAGCAGTAGGACTAGCCTAGCCAAAAACATTCAGTACTTC.

The rearrangement joins TRBV19 to TRBJ2-3; 9 nucleotides line up with TRBD1. V shed 7 bases, J shed 3 bases, and the junction held 11 bases outside the gene matches. The V gene's germline CDR1 is LNHDA and CDR2 SQIVND (reference sequence). The CDR3 consists of 16 residues. The CDR3 loop reads CASKSLQGALTDTQYF. CDR3 bases: TGTGCCAGTAAGTCACTACAGGGGGCTCTGACAGATACGCAGTATTTT.

The J gene is TRBJ2-4, the V gene TRBV4-3, with 10 bases matching TRBD2. V was clipped by 0 bases and J by 11 bases; unmatched bases: 7. Germline V gene sequence: CDR1 LGHNA, CDR2 YSLEER. This CDR3 comprises 15 residues. CDR3 nucleotides: TGCGCCAGCAGCCAAGAAAGGAATAGCGGGGGGTTTCAGTACTTC. This translates into CASSQERNSGGFQYF.

This chain joins TRBV18 and TRBJ2-5; 7 bases fit TRBD1. Germline lookup yields CDR1 KGHSH and CDR2 LQKENI. Trimming cost V 5 bases and J 4 bases; bases outside gene matches: 7. CDR3 length: 14 residues. For the CDR3, the DNA is TGTGCCAGCTCAACGACAGGGATAACAGAGACCCAGTACTTC. Translating it yields CASSTTGITETQYF.

The V gene is TRBV19, the J gene TRBJ2-5; 9 bases are shared with TRBD1. The junction had 10 bases not matched to a gene; V was cut back by 10 bases and J by 4 bases. This CDR3 has 14 amino acids. Per the germline V gene, CDR1 is LNHDA and CDR2 is SQIVND (reference sequence). The CDR3 is CATRDRASPETQYF. CDR3 sequence (DNA): TGTGCCACTAGGGACAGGGCCTCCCCAGAGACCCAGTACTTC.

The chain links TRBV7-2 to TRBJ2-5, with D tentatively TRBD2 (7 bases). Germline values: CDR1 SGHTA, CDR2 FQGNSA. CDR3 length: 14 residues. V lost 8 bases and J lost 2, with 15 bases in between. CDR3 loop: CASFTGGAQETQYF. CDR3 in DNA: TGTGCCAGCTTTACTGGGGGGGCTCAAGAGACCCAGTACTTC.

This chain uses TRBV28 with TRBJ1-5; D is ambiguous. This CDR3 region has 13 residues. Trimming stripped 3 bases from V and 3 bases from J, with 6 bases between. Germline V gene data show CDR1 as MDHEN and CDR2 as SYDVKM. CDR3: CASSFGVNQPQHF. In DNA form, the CDR3 reads TGTGCCAGCAGTTTTGGGGTCAATCAGCCCCAGCATTTT.

The chain employs TRBV4-1 and TRBJ1-5; the D gene is possibly TRBD1 (5 bases). Germline loops: CDR1 MGHRA, CDR2 YSYEKL. The CDR3 contains 14 residues. V lost 0 bases, J lost 4 bases, and 7 bases lay in between. CDR3 bases: TGCGCCAGCAGCCAAGACAGGGCGAATCAGCCCCAGCATTTT. This translates into CASSQDRANQPQHF.

The chain employs TRBV7-2 and TRBJ2-3; the match to TRBD1 covers 8 bases. Germline V CDR1 and CDR2: SGHTA, FQGNSA. The V gene end was trimmed by 5 bases and the J gene end by 9 bases; junction bases not matched to a gene: 7. The CDR3 consists of 13 residues. The CDR3 DNA reads as TGTGCCAGCAGCACCGGACAGGGAAAGACGCAGTATTTT. Translation gives CASSTGQGKTQYF. Full variable domain (outside the CDR3, taken from reference TRBV7-2 and TRBJ2-3): GAGVSQSPSNKVTEKGKDVELRCDPISGHTALYWYRQSLGQGLEFLIYFQGNSAPDKSGLPSDRFSAERTGGSVSTLTIQRTQQEDSAVYLCASSTGQGKTQYFGPGTRLTVL.

The chain links TRBV7-3 to TRBJ2-2; 7 bases align to TRBD2. The V gene end was trimmed by 4 bases and the J gene end by 3 bases; junction bases not matched to a gene: 2. CDR1 is SGHTA and CDR2 is FQGTGA in the germline V gene. This CDR3 spans 14 amino acids. This chain's CDR3 is CASSSSGDTGELFF. The CDR3 bases are TGTGCCAGCAGCTCGAGCGGGGACACCGGGGAGCTGTTTTTT. The entire variable domain, with the rest obtained from reference TRBV7-3 and TRBJ2-2, is as follows: GAGVSQTPSNKVTEKGKYVELRCDPISGHTALYWYRQSLGQGPEFLIYFQGTGAADDSGLPNDRFFAVRPEGSVSTLKIQRTERGDSAVYLCASSSSGDTGELFFGEGSRLTVL.

In this sample, this clone turned up once. V and J are TRBV14 and TRBJ2-7, with D possibly being TRBD1 (6 bases). Germline CDR1 reads SGHDN; CDR2 reads FVKESK. The V end was cut by 2 bases, the J end by 5 bases, with 13 bases between. The CDR3 extends over 14 amino acids. This CDR3 reads CASSQPSNRDEQYF. The CDR3 DNA follows: TGTGCCAGCAGCCAACCCTCCAACAGGGACGAGCAGTACTTC.